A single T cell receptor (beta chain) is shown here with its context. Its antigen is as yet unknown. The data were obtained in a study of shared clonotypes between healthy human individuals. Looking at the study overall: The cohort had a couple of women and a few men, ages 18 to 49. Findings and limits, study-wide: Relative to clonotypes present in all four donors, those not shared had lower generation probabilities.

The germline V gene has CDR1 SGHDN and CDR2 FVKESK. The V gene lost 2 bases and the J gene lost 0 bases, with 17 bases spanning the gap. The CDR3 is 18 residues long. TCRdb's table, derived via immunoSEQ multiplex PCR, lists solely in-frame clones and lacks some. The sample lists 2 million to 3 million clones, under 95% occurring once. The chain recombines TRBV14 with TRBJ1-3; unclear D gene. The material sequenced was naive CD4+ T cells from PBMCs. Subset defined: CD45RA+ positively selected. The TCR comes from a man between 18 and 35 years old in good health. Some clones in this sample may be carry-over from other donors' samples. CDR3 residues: CASSQFRWREDSGNTIYF. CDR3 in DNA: TGTGCCAGCAGCCAATTTCGTTGGAGGGAAGACTCTGGAAACACCATATATTTT.